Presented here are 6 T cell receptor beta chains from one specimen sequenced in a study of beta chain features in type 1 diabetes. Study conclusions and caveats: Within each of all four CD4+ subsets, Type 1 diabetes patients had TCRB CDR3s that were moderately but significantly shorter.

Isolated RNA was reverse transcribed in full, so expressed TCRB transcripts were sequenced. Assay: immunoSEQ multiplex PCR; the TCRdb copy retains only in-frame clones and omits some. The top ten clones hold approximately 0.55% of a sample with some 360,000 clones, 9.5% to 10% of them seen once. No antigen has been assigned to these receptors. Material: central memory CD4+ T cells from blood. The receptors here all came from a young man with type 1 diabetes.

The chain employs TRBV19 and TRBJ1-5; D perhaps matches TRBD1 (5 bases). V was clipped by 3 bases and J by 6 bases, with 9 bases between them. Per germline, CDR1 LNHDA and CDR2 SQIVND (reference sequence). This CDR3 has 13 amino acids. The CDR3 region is CASSMAGAQPQHF. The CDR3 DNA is TGTGCCAGTAGTATGGCCGGGGCTCAGCCCCAGCATTTT.

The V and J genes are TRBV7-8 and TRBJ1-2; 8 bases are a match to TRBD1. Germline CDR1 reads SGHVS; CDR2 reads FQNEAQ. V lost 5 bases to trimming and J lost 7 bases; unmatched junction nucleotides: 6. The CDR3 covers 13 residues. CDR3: CASSVDRVGGYTF. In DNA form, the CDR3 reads TGTGCCAGCAGCGTGGACAGGGTGGGTGGCTACACCTTC. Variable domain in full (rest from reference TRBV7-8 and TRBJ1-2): GAGVSQSPRYKVAKRGQDVALRCDPISGHVSLFWYQQALGQGPEFLTYFQNEAQLDKSGLPSDRFFAERPEGSVSTLKIQRTQQEDSAVYLCASSVDRVGGYTFGSGTRLTVV.

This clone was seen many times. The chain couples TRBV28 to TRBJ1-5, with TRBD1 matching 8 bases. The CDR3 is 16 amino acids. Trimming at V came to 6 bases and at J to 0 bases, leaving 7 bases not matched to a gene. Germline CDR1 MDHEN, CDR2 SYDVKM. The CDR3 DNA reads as TGTGCCAGCAGAAACGGACAGGGCGATAGCAATCAGCCCCAGCATTTT. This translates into CASRNGQGDSNQPQHF.

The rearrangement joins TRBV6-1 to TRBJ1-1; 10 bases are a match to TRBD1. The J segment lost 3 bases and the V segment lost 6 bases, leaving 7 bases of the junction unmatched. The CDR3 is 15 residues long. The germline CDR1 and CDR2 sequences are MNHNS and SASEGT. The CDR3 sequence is CASRRDRGSHTEAFF. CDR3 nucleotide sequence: TGTGCCAGCAGACGGGACAGGGGAAGTCACACTGAAGCTTTCTTT.

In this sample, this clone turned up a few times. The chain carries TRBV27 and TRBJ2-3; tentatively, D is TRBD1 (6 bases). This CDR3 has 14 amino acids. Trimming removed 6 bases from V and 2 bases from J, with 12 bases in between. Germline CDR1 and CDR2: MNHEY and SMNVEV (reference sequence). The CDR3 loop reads CASSLGQFTDTQYF. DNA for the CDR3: TGTGCCAGCAGCCTAGGACAGTTCACAGATACGCAGTATTTT.

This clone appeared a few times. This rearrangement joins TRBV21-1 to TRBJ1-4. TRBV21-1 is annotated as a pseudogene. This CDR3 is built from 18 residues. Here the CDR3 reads CASSNGTRAVPGGEKLFF. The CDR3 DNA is TGTGCCAGCAGCAATGGAACTAGAGCAGTCCCCGGCGGTGAAAAACTGTTTTTT.